Sequencing of this T cell receptor (beta chain) was carried out in a study of shared T cell receptors in the human thymus. Germline loops: CDR1 LGHNA, CDR2 YNFKEQ. Trimming took off 0 bases at V and 6 bases at J, with 15 bases between the two ends. This CDR3 has 16 residues. This clone showed up just a few times. Measured with immunoSEQ multiplex PCR; TCRdb has only the in-frame clones, and not every one. The sample consists of about 500,000 clones, more than 75% of them appearing once. This same sample was also part of a study on human thymus T cells. That publication notes: It was from resections taken during corrective heart surgery that the thymus tissue came.

The chain has TRBV4-2 and TRBJ1-3; D possibly corresponds to TRBD1 (6 bases). Material: thymocytes. This TCR came from a boy younger than two with a congenital heart defect. The CDR3: CASSQEVGAEENTIYF. The CDR3 region has the DNA TGTGCCAGCAGCCAAGAAGTGGGGGCCGAAGAAAACACCATATATTTT.